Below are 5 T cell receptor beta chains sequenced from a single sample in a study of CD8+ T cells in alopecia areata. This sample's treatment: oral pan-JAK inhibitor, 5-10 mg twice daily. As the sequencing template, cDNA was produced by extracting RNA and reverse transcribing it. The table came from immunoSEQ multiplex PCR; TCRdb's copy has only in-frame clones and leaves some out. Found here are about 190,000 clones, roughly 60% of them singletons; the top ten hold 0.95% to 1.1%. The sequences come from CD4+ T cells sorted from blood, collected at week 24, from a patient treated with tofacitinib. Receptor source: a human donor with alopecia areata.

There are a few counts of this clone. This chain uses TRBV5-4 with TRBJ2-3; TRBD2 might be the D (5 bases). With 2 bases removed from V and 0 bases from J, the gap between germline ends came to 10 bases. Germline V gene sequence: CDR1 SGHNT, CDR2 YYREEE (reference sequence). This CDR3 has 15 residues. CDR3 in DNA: TGTGCCAGCAGCTTATCATCGGGGAGCACAGATACGCAGTATTTT. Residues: CASSLSSGSTDTQYF.

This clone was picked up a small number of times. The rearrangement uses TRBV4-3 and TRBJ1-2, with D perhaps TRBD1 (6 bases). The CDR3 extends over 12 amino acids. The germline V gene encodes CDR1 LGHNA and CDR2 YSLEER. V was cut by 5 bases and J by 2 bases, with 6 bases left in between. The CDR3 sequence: CASSTGNYGYTF. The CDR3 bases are TGCGCCAGCAGCACAGGGAACTATGGCTACACCTTC.

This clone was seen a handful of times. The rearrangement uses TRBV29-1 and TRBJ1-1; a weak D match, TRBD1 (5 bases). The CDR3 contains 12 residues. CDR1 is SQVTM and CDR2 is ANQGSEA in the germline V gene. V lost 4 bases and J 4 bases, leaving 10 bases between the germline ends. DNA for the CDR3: TGCAGCGTTGTACAGGTTTCCACTGAAGCTTTCTTT. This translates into CSVVQVSTEAFF.

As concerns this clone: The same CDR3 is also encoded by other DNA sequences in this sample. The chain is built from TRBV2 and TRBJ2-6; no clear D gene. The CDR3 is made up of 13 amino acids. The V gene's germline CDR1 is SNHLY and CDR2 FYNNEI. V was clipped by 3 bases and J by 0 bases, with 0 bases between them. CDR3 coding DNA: TGTGCCAGCAGTGACTCTGGGGCCAACGTCCTGACTTTC. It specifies CASSDSGANVLTF.

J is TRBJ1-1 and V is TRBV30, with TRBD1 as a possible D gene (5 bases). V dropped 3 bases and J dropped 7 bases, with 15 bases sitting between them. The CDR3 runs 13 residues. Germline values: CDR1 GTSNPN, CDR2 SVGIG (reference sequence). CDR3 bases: TGTGCCTGGAGAGGACACGGGAAAGTTGAAGCTTTCTTT. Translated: CAWRGHGKVEAFF.